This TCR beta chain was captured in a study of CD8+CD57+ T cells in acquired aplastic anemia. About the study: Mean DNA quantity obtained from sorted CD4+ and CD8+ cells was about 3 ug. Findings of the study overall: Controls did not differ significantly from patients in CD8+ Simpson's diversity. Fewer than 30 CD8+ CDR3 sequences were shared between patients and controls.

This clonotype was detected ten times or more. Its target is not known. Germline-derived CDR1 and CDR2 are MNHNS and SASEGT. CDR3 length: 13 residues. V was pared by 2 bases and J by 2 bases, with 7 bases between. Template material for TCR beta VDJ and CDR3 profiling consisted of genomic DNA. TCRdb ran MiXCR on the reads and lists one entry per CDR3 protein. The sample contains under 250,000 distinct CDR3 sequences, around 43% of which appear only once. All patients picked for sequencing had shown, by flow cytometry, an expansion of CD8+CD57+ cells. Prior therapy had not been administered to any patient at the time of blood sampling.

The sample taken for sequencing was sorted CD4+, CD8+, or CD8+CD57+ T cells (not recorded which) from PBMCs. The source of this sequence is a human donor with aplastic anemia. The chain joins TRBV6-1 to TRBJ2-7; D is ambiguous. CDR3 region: CASSEYRAYEQYF. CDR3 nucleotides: TGTGCCAGCAGTGAATATCGTGCCTACGAGCAGTACTTC.